The rows below give T cell receptor beta chains drawn from one sample of a study of response to subunit inactivated influenza vaccine. TCRdb re-derived calls from the RT-PCR reads in MiXCR, one entry per CDR3 protein. The sample has about 160,000 distinct CDR3 sequences, roughly 10% seen once. The material sequenced was non-naive T cells sorted from PBMCs, taken roughly 45 days after vaccination. These receptors were collected from a man aged 50-59 years who received an inactivated influenza vaccine. The conserved cysteine and the conserved F or W are not part of the CDR3 here. The D gene is left open where the match is weak. The listing skips clone size in some rows; elsewhere it reads once, few, many or a size class.

TRBJ1-5,-,TRBV5-1,few,12,ASRIDSSNQPQH
TRBJ2-1,TRBD2,TRBV7-2,many,15,ASSLGSSGSSYNEQF
TRBJ1-5,-,TRBV2,few,17,ASSPNGQTGPHSNQPQH
TRBJ2-3,TRBD2,TRBV20-1,few,13,SARGKRELTDTQY
TRBJ2-5,TRBD2,TRBV20-1,-,12,SAMGSGRTETQY
TRBJ2-3,-,TRBV5-6,-,13,ASSLIDASTDTQY
TRBJ1-5,-,TRBV5-1,few,12,ASSLYGGAQPQH
TRBJ1-2,TRBD1,TRBV20-1,many,13,SAPRRDRDLGGYT
TRBJ2-1,TRBD1,TRBV4-1,medium-sized,19,ASSQELRTGLIGSSYNEQF
TRBJ1-5,-,TRBV5-1,-,13,ASSLDPNGNQPQH
TRBJ2-3,-,TRBV12-3/TRBV12-4,many,13,ASSLQPLGTDTQY
TRBJ2-3,TRBD2,TRBV20-1,many,15,SARDIAGDVVVNTQY
TRBJ2-4,TRBD1,TRBV15,-,13,ATSTRDRVKNIQY
TRBJ2-1,TRBD2,TRBV29-1,many,14,SVEAGLAESYNEQF
TRBJ2-3,-,TRBV20-1,few,12,SANPESGTDTQY
TRBJ2-3,-,TRBV5-1,few,12,ASRGGPHTDTQY
TRBJ1-1,TRBD1,TRBV5-8,many,12,ASRLTGLNTEAF
TRBJ2-2,-,TRBV6-1,many,14,ASSRGASQLHGELF
TRBJ1-3,-,TRBV7-6,many,15,ASSLVAPPLSGNTIY
TRBJ2-1,TRBD2,TRBV12-3/TRBV12-4,many,18,ASSLFGRGVLLSSYNEQF
TRBJ2-7,TRBD2,TRBV7-2,many,13,ASSSASGGSYEQY
TRBJ2-6,TRBD2,TRBV20-1,-,11,GTSWPGANVLT
TRBJ1-2,-,TRBV30,-,12,AWSVTRTSYGYT
TRBJ2-3,-,TRBV7-2,few,13,ASSLASIATDTQY
TRBJ2-1,TRBD1,TRBV19,-,13,ASSEGTGNYNEQF
TRBJ2-1,-,TRBV12-3/TRBV12-4,-,14,ASSSPGTASYNEQF
TRBJ2-7,-,TRBV7-2,few,13,ASSPPGQGGYEQY
TRBJ1-2,-,TRBV12-3/TRBV12-4,few,13,ASSLLPDGAYGYT
TRBJ2-3,TRBD2,TRBV4-3,-,14,ASSQDPAGVTDTQY
TRBJ2-2,TRBD1,TRBV20-1,few,10,SASRQGRELF
TRBJ2-7,-,TRBV12-3/TRBV12-4,-,10,ASTKPGGEQY
TRBJ2-7,TRBD2,TRBV9,-,15,ASSVAPGLAGADEQY
TRBJ2-5,-,TRBV10-3,many,12,AISEGPGQETQY
TRBJ2-1,TRBD2,TRBV6-1,few,12,ASKTSGSYNEQF
TRBJ1-5,-,TRBV20-1,few,12,SARGLGGVQPQH
TRBJ1-1,-,TRBV4-2,once,11,AISPRLLSEAF
TRBJ1-4,-,TRBV5-1,many,13,ASRGGGTLGEKLF
TRBJ1-5,-,TRBV5-1,-,11,ASSKSMDQPQH
TRBJ2-7,TRBD2,TRBV12-3/TRBV12-4,many,14,ASSDTSGGSSYEQY
TRBJ2-3,TRBD1,TRBV20-1,many,12,SASTGSATDTQY
TRBJ1-2,TRBD1,TRBV7-2,few,11,ASSFGTAYGYT
TRBJ1-5,TRBD1,TRBV20-1,-,15,CARLFQGQGSNQPQH
TRBJ2-1,-,TRBV2,few,11,ASRGLAASEQF
TRBJ1-2,-,TRBV19,many,12,ASSFGTGNYGYT
TRBJ2-3,TRBD2,TRBV5-4,-,13,ASRSPGTSGDTQY
TRBJ2-7,TRBD2,TRBV7-2,medium-sized,13,ASSPLTGGTYEQY
TRBJ2-3,TRBD2,TRBV6-2/TRBV6-3,-,16,AGSYHSLASGNADTQY
TRBJ2-5,-,TRBV4-1,few,12,ASSQVGRQETQY
TRBJ1-6,-,TRBV20-1,-,11,SAIQDTNSPLH